The source of this T cell receptor beta chain is a study of blood T cell repertoires in COVID-19. Under the authors' procedure: Cell counts per sample came from amplifying reference gene primers. Repertoires were generated with immunoSEQ multiplex PCR, while TCRdb's copy carries only in-frame clones and drops some. Clonal size and the V and J genes are those of that table, whereas D and trimming came from the DNA. The sample contains tens of thousands of clones, 86% of which appear only once. CDR1 and CDR2 from the germline V gene are KGHSH and LQKENI. V lost 6 bases and J 0 bases, leaving 9 bases between the germline ends. There are 15 residues in the CDR3.

Sequences were obtained from peripheral blood. The V call is TRBV18, the J call TRBJ2-6; D gene unclear. This receptor was taken from a human donor in a cohort sampled during active COVID-19. The DNA of the CDR3 is TGTGCCAGCTCCCCCTACCCCTCTGGGGCCAACGTCCTGACTTTC. Its protein is CASSPYPSGANVLTF.